A single sample is the source of the 23 T cell receptor beta chains below, sequenced in a study of T cells expressing NK-cell markers. TCRdb re-called the 5' RACE reads, yielding one record per CDR3 amino acid sequence without DNA. The listing contains 150,000 or so distinct CDR3 sequences. The sample comprised blood T cells: a sorted CD56 or NKG2C T cell subset, CD4+ or CD8+ T cells, or bulk PBMC T cells (not recorded which). All receptors come from a woman in her forties or fifties in good health.

This chain joins TRBV6-6 and TRBJ2-7; TCRdb picks TRBD1, but there is no DNA to check that call. The CDR3 has 14 residues. CDR1 is MNHNY and CDR2 is SVGAGI in the germline V gene (reference sequence). The CDR3 region is CASRTGFEGYEQYF.

The chain combines TRBV19 with TRBJ1-2; TCRdb selects TRBD1, and the lack of DNA leaves this call unchecked. Germline values: CDR1 LNHDA, CDR2 SQIVND (reference sequence). The CDR3 length is 13 residues. The CDR3 sequence: CASSFLDRDGYTF.

This rearrangement joins TRBV7-9 to TRBJ2-1; the TCRdb D gene call, TRBD1, has no DNA to confirm it. Germline V CDR1 and CDR2: SEHNR, FQNEAQ (reference sequence). The CDR3 extends over 16 amino acids. This chain's CDR3 is CASSFPSRGATFEQFF.

This sequence joins TRBV3-1 and TRBJ2-5; the TCRdb D gene call, TRBD1, has no DNA to confirm it. The CDR3 totals 17 residues. Germline V lookup: CDR1 LGHDT, CDR2 YNNKEL (reference sequence). CDR3: CASSQGRGRPGMETQYF.

The rearrangement links TRBV6-2 or TRBV6-3 to TRBJ2-5. The CDR3 is made up of 16 amino acids. Germline CDR1 reads MNHEY; CDR2 reads SVGEGT. The CDR3 reads CASSLQTGGDQETQYF.

The V call is TRBV5-6, the J call TRBJ1-6; TCRdb proposes TRBD1, but this gene call is untestable without DNA. CDR1 SGHDT and CDR2 YYEEEE come from the germline V gene. The CDR3 is 15 amino acids. The chain's CDR3 is CASSEPTAGNSPLHF.

V and J are TRBV27 and TRBJ1-4; absent DNA, TCRdb's TRBD1 call cannot be checked. The CDR3 runs to 13 residues. The germline V gene has CDR1 MNHEY and CDR2 SMNVEV (reference sequence). The CDR3 protein is CASSPLTDEKLFF.

The V gene is TRBV6-1, the J gene TRBJ2-3; the D call from TCRdb, TRBD2, cannot be confirmed without DNA. The CDR3 spans 17 residues. From germline, CDR1 is MNHNS and CDR2 SASEGT. This chain's CDR3 is CASSEFWLAGTADTQYF.

The chain carries TRBV25-1 and TRBJ2-5; the D gene TCRdb calls, TRBD1, cannot be checked with no DNA. The CDR3 is 13 residues long. Germline V gives CDR1 MGHDK, CDR2 SYGVNS. The CDR3 here is CASSDQGQETQYF.

CDR3 loop: CASSLGRNGNQPQHF. J is TRBJ1-5 and V is TRBV12-3 or TRBV12-4. The CDR3 consists of 15 residues.

The rearrangement links TRBV2 to TRBJ2-7; there is no DNA to check the TCRdb D call of TRBD1. The CDR3 has 13 residues. CDR1 is SNHLY and CDR2 is FYNNEI in the germline V gene. CDR3 sequence reads: CASRRQGLEEQYF. Using reference TRBV2 and TRBJ2-7 for the parts outside the CDR3, the full variable domain is EPEVTQTPSHQVTQMGQEVILRCVPISNHLYFYWYRQILGQKVEFLVSFYNNEISEKSEIFDDQFSVERPDGSNFTLKIRSTKLEDSAMYFCASRRQGLEEQYFGPGTRLTVT.

The J gene is TRBJ2-3, the V gene TRBV5-1; checking the TCRdb D call of TRBD2 is not possible without DNA. CDR1 is SGHRS, CDR2 YFSETQ, per germline. CDR3 length: 14 residues. CDR3 sequence: CASSPGTRLDTQYF.

The rearrangement joins TRBV5-1 to TRBJ1-2. From germline, CDR1 is SGHRS and CDR2 YFSETQ. This CDR3 is built from 14 residues. The CDR3 here is CASSLDVAGYGYTF.

The chain's CDR3 is CASRGRNGNTIYF. The chain employs TRBV14 and TRBJ1-3. Germline V gene sequence: CDR1 SGHDN, CDR2 FVKESK. CDR3 size: 13 residues. The full variable domain, completed using reference TRBV14 and TRBJ1-3, is EAGVTQFPSHSVIEKGQTVTLRCDPISGHDNLYWYRRVMGKEIKFLLHFVKESKQDESGMPNNRFLAERTGGTYSTLKVQPAELEDSGVYFCASRGRNGNTIYFGEGSWLTVV.

V usage is TRBV29-1 and J usage is TRBJ2-1; the D call from TCRdb, TRBD2, cannot be confirmed without DNA. The CDR3 totals 14 residues. Germline CDR1 reads SQVTM; CDR2 reads ANQGSEA. The CDR3 sequence: CSVDSGSFFDEQFF.

The genes are TRBV12-3 or TRBV12-4 and TRBJ2-5; the TRBD1 assignment by TCRdb is unverifiable without DNA. The CDR3 covers 15 residues. This CDR3 reads CASSPGTGDQETQYF.

The rearrangement uses TRBV13 and TRBJ2-1. Germline CDR1 and CDR2: PRHDT and FYEKMQ (reference sequence). The CDR3 length is 15 residues. The CDR3 reads CASSLVGSSYNEQFF.

V usage is TRBV27 and J usage is TRBJ2-3; TCRdb outputs TRBD2, but without DNA this stays unchecked. The CDR3 covers 16 residues. In germline, CDR1 is MNHEY, CDR2 SMNVEV (reference sequence). The CDR3 spells CASSKLLAGAEDTQYF.

CDR3 region: CASSLAEVAYNEQFF. V usage is TRBV5-1 and J usage is TRBJ2-1. Germline CDR1 reads SGHRS; CDR2 reads YFSETQ. The CDR3 runs to 15 residues.

The chain recombines TRBV5-5 with TRBJ1-6. Germline loops: CDR1 SGHKS, CDR2 YYEKEE (reference sequence). The CDR3 runs to 16 residues. CDR3 sequence: CASSLTPSSYNSPLHF.

The V call is TRBV20-1, the J call TRBJ1-1; TCRdb's D call, TRBD1, is unchecked because there is no DNA. Looked up from germline, CDR1 is DFQATT and CDR2 is SNEGSKA (reference sequence). CDR3 size: 13 residues. The CDR3: CSAHDSTGTEAFF.

The chain combines TRBV23-1 with TRBJ2-2; TCRdb's D call, TRBD1, is unchecked because there is no DNA. TRBV23-1 carries the ORF label, with uncertain function. This CDR3 region has 17 residues. CDR3 loop: CASKRDSYILTPGSCFF.

The rearrangement links TRBV20-1 to TRBJ2-1; with no DNA, the TCRdb D assignment of TRBD2 cannot be verified. The germline gives CDR1 DFQATT, CDR2 SNEGSKA (reference sequence). The CDR3 runs to 14 residues. The CDR3 is CSARRLAAYNEQFF.